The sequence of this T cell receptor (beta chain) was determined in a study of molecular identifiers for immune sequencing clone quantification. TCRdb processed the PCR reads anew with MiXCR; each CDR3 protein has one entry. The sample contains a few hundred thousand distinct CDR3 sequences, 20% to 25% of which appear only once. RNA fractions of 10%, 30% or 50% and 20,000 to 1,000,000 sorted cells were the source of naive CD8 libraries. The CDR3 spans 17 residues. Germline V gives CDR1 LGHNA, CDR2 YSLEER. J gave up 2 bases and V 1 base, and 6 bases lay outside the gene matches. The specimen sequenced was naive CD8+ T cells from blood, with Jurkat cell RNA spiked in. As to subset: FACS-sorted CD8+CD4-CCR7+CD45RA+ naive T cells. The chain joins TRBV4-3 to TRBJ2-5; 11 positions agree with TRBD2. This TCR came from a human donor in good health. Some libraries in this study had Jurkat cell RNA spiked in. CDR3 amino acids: CASSQGLASGGQETQYF. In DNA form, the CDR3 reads TGCGCCAGCAGCCAAGGTCTGGCTAGCGGGGGGCAAGAGACCCAGTACTTC.